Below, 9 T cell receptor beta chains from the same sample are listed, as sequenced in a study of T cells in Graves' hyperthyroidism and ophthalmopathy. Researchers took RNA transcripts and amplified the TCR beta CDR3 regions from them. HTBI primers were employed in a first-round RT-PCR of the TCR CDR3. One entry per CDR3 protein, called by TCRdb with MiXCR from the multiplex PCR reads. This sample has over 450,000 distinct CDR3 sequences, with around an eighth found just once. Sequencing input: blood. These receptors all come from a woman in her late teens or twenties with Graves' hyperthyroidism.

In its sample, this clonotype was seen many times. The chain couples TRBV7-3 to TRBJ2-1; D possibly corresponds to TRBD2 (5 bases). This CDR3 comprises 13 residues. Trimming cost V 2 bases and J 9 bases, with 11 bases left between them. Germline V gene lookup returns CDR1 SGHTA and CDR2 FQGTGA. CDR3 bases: TGTGCCAGCAGCTTACGGGGTGTGGGTGAGCAGTTCTTC. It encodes CASSLRGVGEQFF. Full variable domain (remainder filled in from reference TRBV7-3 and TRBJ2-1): GAGVSQTPSNKVTEKGKYVELRCDPISGHTALYWYRQSLGQGPEFLIYFQGTGAADDSGLPNDRFFAVRPEGSVSTLKIQRTERGDSAVYLCASSLRGVGEQFFGPGTRLTVL.

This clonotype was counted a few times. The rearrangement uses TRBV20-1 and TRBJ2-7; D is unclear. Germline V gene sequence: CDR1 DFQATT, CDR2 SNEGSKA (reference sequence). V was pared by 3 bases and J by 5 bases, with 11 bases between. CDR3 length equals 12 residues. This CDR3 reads CSASQIGNEQYF. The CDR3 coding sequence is TGCAGTGCTAGCCAGATTGGAAACGAGCAGTACTTC.

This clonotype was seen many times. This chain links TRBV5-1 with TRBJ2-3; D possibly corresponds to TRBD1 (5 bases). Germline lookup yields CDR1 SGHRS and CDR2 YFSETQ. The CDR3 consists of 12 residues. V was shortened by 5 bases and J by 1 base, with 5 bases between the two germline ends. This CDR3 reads CASRGGTDTQYF. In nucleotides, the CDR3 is TGCGCCAGCAGAGGGGGCACAGATACGCAGTATTTT.

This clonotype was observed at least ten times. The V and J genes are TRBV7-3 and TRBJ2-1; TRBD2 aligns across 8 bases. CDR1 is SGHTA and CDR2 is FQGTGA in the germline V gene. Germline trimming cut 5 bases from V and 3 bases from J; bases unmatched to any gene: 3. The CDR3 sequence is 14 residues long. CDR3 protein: CASSPGTSYNEQFF. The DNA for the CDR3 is TGTGCCAGCAGCCCCGGGACTAGCTACAATGAGCAGTTCTTC.

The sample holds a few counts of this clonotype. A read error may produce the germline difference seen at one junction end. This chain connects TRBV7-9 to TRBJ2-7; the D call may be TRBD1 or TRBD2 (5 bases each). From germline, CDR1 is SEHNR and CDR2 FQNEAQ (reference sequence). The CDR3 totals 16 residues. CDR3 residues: CASSFRDGAGNYEQSF. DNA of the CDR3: TGTGCCAGCAGCTTCCGGGACGGGGCAGGGAACTACGAGCAGTCCTTC.

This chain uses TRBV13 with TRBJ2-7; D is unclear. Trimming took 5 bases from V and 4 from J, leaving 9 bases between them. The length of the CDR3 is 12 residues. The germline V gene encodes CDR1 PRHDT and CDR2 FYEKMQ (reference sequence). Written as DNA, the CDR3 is TGTGCCAGCAGCGCCCGACTGTACGAGCAGTACTTC. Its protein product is CASSARLYEQYF.

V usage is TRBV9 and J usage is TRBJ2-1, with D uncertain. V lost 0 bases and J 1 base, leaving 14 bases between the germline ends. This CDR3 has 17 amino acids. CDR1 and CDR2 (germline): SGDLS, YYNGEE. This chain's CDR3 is CASSVAGGTQSYNEQFF. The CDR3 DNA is TGTGCCAGCAGCGTAGCTGGCGGAACCCAATCCTACAATGAGCAGTTCTTC.

The CDR3 is CASRAGTSGSNEQFF. The CDR3 nucleotides are TGTGCCAGCAGAGCCGGGACTAGCGGGAGTAATGAGCAGTTCTTC. The chain uses TRBV12-3 or TRBV12-4 and TRBJ2-1, with 14 positions matching TRBD2. The CDR3 spans 15 residues. Losses at the gene ends were 6 bases for V and 7 bases for J; bases not matched to a gene: 5.

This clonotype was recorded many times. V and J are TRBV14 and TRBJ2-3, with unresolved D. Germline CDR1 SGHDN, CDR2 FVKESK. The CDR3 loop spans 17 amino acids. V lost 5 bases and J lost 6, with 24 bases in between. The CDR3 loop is CASSSYSGRVETDTQYF. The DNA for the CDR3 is TGTGCCAGCAGCTCCTACTCTGGACGGGTCGAGACCGATACGCAGTATTTT.